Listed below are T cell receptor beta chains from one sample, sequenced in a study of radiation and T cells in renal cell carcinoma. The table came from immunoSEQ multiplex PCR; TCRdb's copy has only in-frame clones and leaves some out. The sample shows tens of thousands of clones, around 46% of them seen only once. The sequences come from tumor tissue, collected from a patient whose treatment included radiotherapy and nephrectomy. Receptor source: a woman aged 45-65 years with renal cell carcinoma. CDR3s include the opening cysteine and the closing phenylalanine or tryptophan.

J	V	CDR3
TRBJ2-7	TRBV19	CASSPSLGLYEQYF
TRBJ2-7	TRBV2	CASARWDYEQYF
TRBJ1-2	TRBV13	CASSSWQNYGYTF
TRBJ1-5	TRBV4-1	CASSLGTGNQPQHF
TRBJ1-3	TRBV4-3	CASSQDRASFSGNTIYF
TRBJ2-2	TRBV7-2	CASSPQAGRGFTGELFF
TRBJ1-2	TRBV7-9	CASSLDLQGNGYTF
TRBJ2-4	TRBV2	CASSEGRGYIQYF
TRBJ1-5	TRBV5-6	CASSVGLGPQHF
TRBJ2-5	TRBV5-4	CASSWAGQSQETQYF
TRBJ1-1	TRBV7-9	CASSFSGASGWDTEAFF
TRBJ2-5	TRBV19	CASRKTGEETQYF
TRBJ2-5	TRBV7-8	CASSLGPTGQQETQYF
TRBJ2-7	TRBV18	CASSPPSYEQYF
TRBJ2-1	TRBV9	CASSRGGAETNEQFF
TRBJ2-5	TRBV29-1	CSVSRDPNAETQYF
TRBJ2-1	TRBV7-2	CASSLELRQGGRFF
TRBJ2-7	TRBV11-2	CASSFQTSYEQYF
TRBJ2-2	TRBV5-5	CASTPGYTGELFF
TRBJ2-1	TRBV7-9	CASSLVAVEQFF